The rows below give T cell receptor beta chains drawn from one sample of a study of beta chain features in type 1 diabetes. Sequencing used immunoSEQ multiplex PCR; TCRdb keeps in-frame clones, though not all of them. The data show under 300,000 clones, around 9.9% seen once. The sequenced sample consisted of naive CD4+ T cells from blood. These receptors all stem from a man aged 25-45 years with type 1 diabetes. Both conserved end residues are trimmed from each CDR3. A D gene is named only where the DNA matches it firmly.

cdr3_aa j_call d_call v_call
SATGGRGSYNEQF TRBJ2-1 - TRBV29-1
ASSVEARGQGAWGYT TRBJ1-2 TRBD1 TRBV9
ASSSRQGGTQY TRBJ2-5 TRBD1 TRBV6-5
ASSQPGGRETQY TRBJ2-5 - TRBV5-4
ASSQKTQY TRBJ2-5 - TRBV7-9
ASSRGQWNTEAF TRBJ1-1 TRBD1 TRBV7-9
AIKAEVGSPLH TRBJ1-6 - TRBV10-3
ASSQEDRAGKLF TRBJ1-4 TRBD1 TRBV4-1
ASSLALGQSNEKLF TRBJ1-4 - TRBV7-9
AISDSRGSTDTQY TRBJ2-3 - TRBV10-3
ASSFLATDTQY TRBJ2-3 - TRBV7-8
ASRDYYNEQF TRBJ2-1 TRBD2 TRBV5-1
ASSLLGFDEQF TRBJ2-1 - TRBV7-9
ASSYSGLAGPNEQF TRBJ2-1 TRBD2 TRBV6-5
ASSPGGETQY TRBJ2-5 - TRBV18
ASSKEDMNTGELF TRBJ2-2 - TRBV21-1
ASSQDRGNSPLH TRBJ1-6 TRBD1 TRBV6-1
ASSTKDRGGQPQH TRBJ1-5 TRBD1 TRBV19
ASSEYPWEADRNYGYT TRBJ1-2 - TRBV25-1
ASSSPRGNEQF TRBJ2-1 - TRBV6-6
ASSRTGSDSYEQY TRBJ2-7 TRBD1 TRBV5-1
ASSRDRQITDTQY TRBJ2-3 - TRBV5-1
ASSPFGRANTGELF TRBJ2-2 - TRBV6-6
ASRLLAGDYEQY TRBJ2-7 TRBD2 TRBV6-1
ASSEFRTWQF TRBJ2-1 - TRBV6-1
ASTPRGGGNQPQH TRBJ1-5 TRBD1 TRBV6-1
ASSSRDRPNS TRBJ1-2 TRBD1 TRBV6-6
SVGHDQETQY TRBJ2-5 - TRBV29-1